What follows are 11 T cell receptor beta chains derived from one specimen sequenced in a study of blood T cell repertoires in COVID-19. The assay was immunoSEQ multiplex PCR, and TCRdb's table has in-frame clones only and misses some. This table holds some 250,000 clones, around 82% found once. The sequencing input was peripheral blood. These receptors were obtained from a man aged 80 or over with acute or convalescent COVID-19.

CDR3 in DNA: TGTGCCAGCTCACCTTACAGGGATCAGCCCCAGCATTTT. It yields the protein CASSPYRDQPQHF. This rearrangement joins TRBV18 to TRBJ1-5; possible D gene TRBD1, 6 bases. The CDR3 has 13 residues. Between the trimmed V and J ends, which lost 3 bases and 5 bases, there was a span of 8 bases. Germline values: CDR1 KGHSH, CDR2 LQKENI.

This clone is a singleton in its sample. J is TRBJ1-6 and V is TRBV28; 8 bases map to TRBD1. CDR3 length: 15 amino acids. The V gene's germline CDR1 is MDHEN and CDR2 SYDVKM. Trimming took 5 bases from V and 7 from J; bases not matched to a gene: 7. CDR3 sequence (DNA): TGTGCCAGCAGTCCCTCGGACAGGGCCAATTCACCCCTCCACTTT. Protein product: CASSPSDRANSPLHF.

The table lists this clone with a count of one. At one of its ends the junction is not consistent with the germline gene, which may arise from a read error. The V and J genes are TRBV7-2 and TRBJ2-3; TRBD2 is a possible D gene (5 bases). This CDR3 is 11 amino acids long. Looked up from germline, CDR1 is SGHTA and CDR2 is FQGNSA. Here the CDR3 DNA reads TGTGCCAGCAGCCCCGGGGTTAATTCTCATTTT. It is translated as CASSPGVNSHF.

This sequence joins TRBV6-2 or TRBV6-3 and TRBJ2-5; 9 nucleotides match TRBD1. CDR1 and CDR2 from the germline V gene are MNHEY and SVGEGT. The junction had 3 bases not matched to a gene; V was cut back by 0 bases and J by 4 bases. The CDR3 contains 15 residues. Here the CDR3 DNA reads TGTGCCAGCAGTTACTCCGGACAGGGGCGAGAGACCCAGTACTTC. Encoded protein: CASSYSGQGRETQYF.

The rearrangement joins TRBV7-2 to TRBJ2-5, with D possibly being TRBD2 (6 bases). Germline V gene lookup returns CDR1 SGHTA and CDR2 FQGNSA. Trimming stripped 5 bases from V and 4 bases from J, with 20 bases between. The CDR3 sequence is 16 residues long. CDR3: CASSAAPGLPRETQYF. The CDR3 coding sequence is TGTGCCAGCAGCGCAGCACCGGGACTCCCACGAGAGACCCAGTACTTC.

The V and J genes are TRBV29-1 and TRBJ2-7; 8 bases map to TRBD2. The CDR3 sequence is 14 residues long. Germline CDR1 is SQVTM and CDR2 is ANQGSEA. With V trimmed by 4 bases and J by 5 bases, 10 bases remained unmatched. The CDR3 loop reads CSVALGGGRNEQYF. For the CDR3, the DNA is TGCAGCGTTGCGTTGGGCGGGGGGCGGAACGAGCAGTACTTC.

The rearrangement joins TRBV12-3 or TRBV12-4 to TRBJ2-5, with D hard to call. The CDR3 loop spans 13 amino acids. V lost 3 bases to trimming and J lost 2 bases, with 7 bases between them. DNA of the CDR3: TGTGCCAGCAGTTTTGGCAGACAAGAGACCCAGTACTTC. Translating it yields CASSFGRQETQYF.

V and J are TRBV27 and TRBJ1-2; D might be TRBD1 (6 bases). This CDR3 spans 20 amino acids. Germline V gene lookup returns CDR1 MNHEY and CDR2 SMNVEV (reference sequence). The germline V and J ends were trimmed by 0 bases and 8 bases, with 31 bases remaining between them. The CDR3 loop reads CASSLSGPESTQGLVEGYTF. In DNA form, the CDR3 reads TGTGCCAGCAGTTTATCGGGCCCCGAATCGACCCAGGGGCTGGTAGAAGGCTACACCTTC.

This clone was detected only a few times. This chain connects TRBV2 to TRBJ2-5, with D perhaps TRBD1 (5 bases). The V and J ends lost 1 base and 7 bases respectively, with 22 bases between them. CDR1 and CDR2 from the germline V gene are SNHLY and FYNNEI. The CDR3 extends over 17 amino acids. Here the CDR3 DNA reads TGTGCCAGCAGTGAAGGAGTGGGGCGACTGTCTAAGGGGACCCAGTACTTC. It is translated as CASSEGVGRLSKGTQYF.

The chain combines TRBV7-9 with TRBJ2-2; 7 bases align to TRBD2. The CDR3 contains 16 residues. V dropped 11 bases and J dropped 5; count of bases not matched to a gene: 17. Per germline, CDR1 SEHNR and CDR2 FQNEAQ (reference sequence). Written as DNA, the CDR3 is TGTGCCGCCGGGATGAGCGGGGCGGCGCGGACCGGGGAGCTGTTTTTT. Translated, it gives CAAGMSGAARTGELFF.

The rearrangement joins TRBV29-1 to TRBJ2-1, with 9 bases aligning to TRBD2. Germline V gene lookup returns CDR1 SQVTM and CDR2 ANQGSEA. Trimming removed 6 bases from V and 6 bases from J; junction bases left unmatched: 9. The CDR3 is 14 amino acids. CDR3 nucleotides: TGCAGCGTGGAACCGGGACTAGCATCCAATGAGCAGTTCTTC. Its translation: CSVEPGLASNEQFF.